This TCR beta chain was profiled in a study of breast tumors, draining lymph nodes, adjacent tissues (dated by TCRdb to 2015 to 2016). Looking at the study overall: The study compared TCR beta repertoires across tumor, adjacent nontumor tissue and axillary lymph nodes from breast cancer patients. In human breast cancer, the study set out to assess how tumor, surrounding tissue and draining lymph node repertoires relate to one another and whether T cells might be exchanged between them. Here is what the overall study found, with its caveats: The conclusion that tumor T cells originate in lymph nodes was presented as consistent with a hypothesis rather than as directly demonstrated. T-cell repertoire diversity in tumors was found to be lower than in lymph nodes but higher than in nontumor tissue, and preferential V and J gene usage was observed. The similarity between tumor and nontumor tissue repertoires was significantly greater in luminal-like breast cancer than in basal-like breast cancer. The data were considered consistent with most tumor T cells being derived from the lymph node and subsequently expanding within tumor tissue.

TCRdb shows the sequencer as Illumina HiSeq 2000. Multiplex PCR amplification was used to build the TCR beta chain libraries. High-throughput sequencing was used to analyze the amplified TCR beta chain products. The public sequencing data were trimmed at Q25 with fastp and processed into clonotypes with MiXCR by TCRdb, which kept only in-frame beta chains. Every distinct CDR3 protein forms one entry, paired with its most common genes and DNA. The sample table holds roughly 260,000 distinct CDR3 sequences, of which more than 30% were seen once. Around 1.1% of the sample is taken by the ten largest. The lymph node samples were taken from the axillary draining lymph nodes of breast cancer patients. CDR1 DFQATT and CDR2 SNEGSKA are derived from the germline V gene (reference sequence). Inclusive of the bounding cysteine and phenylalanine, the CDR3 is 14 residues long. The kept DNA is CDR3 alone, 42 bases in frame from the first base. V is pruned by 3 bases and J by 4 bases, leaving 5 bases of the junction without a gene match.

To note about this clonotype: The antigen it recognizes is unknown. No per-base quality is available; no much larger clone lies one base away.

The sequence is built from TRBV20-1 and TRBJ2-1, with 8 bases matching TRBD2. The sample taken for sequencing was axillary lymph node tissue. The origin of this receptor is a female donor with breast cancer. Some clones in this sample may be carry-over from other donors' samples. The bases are TGCAGTGCTAGCATTAGCGGGATGTACAATGAGCAGTTCTTC. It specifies CSASISGMYNEQFF.